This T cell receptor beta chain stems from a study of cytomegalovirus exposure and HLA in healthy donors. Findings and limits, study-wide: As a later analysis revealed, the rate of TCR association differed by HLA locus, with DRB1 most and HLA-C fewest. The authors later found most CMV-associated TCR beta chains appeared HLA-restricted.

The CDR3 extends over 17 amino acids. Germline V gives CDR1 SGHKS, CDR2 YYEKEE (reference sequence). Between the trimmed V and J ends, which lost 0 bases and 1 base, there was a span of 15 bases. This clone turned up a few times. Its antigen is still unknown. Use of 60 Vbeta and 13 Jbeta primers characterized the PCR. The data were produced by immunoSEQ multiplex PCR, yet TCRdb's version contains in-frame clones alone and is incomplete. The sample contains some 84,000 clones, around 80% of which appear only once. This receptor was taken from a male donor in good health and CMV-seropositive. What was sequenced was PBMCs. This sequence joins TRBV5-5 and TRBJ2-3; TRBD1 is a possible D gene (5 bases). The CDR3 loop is CASSLVTPMGRTDTQYF. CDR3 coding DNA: TGTGCCAGCAGCTTGGTAACACCGATGGGGCGCACAGATACGCAGTATTTT.